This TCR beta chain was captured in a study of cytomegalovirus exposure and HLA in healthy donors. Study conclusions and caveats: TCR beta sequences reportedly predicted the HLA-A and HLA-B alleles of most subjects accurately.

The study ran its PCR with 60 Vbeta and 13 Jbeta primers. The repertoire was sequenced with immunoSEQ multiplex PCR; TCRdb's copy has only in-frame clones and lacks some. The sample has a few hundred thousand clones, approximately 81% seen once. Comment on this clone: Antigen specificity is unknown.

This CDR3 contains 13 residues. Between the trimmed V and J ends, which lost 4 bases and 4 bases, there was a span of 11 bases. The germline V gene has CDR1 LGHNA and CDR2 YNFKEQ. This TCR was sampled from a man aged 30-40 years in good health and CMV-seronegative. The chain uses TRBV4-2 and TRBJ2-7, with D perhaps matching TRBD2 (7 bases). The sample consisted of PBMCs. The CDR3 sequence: CASSPEGGYEQYF. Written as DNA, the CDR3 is TGTGCCAGCAGCCCAGAGGGGGGGTACGAGCAGTACTTC.